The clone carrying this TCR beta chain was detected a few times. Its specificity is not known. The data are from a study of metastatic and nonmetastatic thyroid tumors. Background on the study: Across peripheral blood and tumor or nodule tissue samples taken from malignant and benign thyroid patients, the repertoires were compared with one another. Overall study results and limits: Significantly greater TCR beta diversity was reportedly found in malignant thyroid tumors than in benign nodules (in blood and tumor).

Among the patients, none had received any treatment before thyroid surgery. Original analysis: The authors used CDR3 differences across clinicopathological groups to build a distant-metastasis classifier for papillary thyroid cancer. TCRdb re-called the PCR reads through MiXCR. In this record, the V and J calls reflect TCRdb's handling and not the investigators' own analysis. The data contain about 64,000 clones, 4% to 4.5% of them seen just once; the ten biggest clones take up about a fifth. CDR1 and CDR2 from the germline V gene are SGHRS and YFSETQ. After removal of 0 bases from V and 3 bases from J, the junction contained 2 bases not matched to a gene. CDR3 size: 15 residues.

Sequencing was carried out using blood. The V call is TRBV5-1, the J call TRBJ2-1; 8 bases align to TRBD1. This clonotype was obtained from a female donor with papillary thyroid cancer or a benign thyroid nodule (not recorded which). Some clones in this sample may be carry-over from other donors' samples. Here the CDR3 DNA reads TGCGCCAGCAGCTTGGCAGGGGGCGTCTACAATGAGCAGTTCTTC. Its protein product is CASSLAGGVYNEQFF.